This passage covers 9 T cell receptor beta chains from one sample sequenced in a study of CD8 T cells in ankylosing spondylitis. TCRdb ran MiXCR on the 5' RACE reads and lists one entry per CDR3 protein. The sample lists 200,000 to 250,000 distinct CDR3 sequences, roughly 32% occurring once. Sequenced material: blood, either unsorted or a sorted T cell fraction (not recorded which). The receptors were gathered from a male donor with ankylosing spondylitis or in good health (not recorded which).

This clonotype was counted only a few times. The chain is built from TRBV6-5 and TRBJ2-5, with 8 bases aligning to TRBD1. CDR1 is MNHEY, CDR2 SVGAGI, per germline. Unmatched junction bases numbered 12, after V lost 4 bases and J lost 5 bases. The length of the CDR3 is 16 residues. CDR3 sequence reads: CASSSGWTGREETQYF. The CDR3 DNA follows: TGTGCCAGCAGTTCCGGATGGACAGGGCGAGAGGAGACCCAGTACTTC.

The chain recombines TRBV29-1 with TRBJ1-1; 8 nucleotides match TRBD1. The V gene's germline CDR1 is SQVTM and CDR2 ANQGSEA. Trimming cost V 5 bases and J 0 bases; bases outside gene matches: 8. CDR3 size: 15 residues. CDR3 loop: CSVKGETGVNTEAFF. Here the CDR3 DNA reads TGCAGCGTTAAGGGTGAGACAGGGGTGAACACTGAAGCTTTCTTT. The full variable domain, completed using reference TRBV29-1 and TRBJ1-1, is SAVISQKPSRDICQRGTSLTIQCQVDSQVTMMFWYRQQPGQSLTLIATANQGSEATYESGFVIDKFPISRPNLTFSTLTVSNMSPEDSSIYLCSVKGETGVNTEAFFGQGTRLTVV.

V and J are TRBV7-2 and TRBJ2-1; D uncertain. Trimming took off 4 bases at V and 0 bases at J, with 10 bases between the two ends. Per germline, CDR1 SGHTA and CDR2 FQGNSA. This CDR3 is 15 amino acids long. CDR3 in DNA: TGTGCCAGCAGCTCTTGGCCTAGCTCCTACAATGAGCAGTTCTTC. Encoded protein: CASSSWPSSYNEQFF.

CDR3 protein: CSVAKETQYF. In DNA, the CDR3 is TGCAGTGTTGCAAAAGAGACCCAGTACTTC. The V gene is TRBV20-1, the J gene TRBJ2-5; D is unclear. CDR3 length: 10 amino acids. V lost 7 bases, J lost 3 bases, and 6 bases lay in between. Per germline, CDR1 DFQATT and CDR2 SNEGSKA (reference sequence).

The genes are TRBV20-1 and TRBJ2-3; TRBD2 matches 11 bases. This CDR3 contains 14 residues. Looked up from germline, CDR1 is DFQATT and CDR2 is SNEGSKA (reference sequence). The CDR3 DNA is TGCAGCTTAAAATTAGCGGGGGGGACAGATACGCAGTATTTT. Translating gives CSLKLAGGTDTQYF.

The V gene is TRBV20-1, the J gene TRBJ1-2; TRBD1 might be the D (6 bases). The CDR3 loop spans 12 amino acids. Trimming removed 6 bases at V and 12 bases at J, with 20 bases between. Germline assignment: CDR1 DFQATT and CDR2 SNEGSKA (reference sequence). The CDR3 nucleotides are TGCAGTGCCGGAACGACTTACAGGGAGCACACCTTC. Amino acids: CSAGTTYREHTF.

The rearrangement uses TRBV25-1 and TRBJ1-5; tentatively, D is TRBD1 (5 bases). V dropped 2 bases and J dropped 5 bases, with 7 bases sitting between them. This CDR3 has 13 amino acids. Germline lookup yields CDR1 MGHDK and CDR2 SYGVNS. Here the CDR3 DNA reads TGTGCCAGCAGTGAACAGGGTGATCAGCCCCAGCATTTT. Translation gives CASSEQGDQPQHF.

Many counts were recorded for this clonotype. The chain combines TRBV7-7 with TRBJ2-7; D might be TRBD1 (6 bases). The germline CDR1 and CDR2 sequences are SSHAT and FNYEAQ (reference sequence). Trimming removed 5 bases from V and 2 bases from J, with 16 bases in between. This CDR3 is built from 15 residues. The CDR3 DNA reads as TGTGCCAGCAGCCCCTTGGACAGTCTTGCCTACGAGCAGTACTTC. Translating it yields CASSPLDSLAYEQYF. The whole variable domain, remainder taken from reference TRBV7-7 and TRBJ2-7, is GAGVSQSPRYKVTKRGQDVTLRCDPISSHATLYWYQQALGQGPEFLTYFNYEAQPDKSGLPSDRFSAERPEGSISTLTIQRTEQRDSAMYRCASSPLDSLAYEQYFGPGTRLTVT.

This clonotype was observed many times. The chain combines TRBV20-1 with TRBJ2-1; D call uncertain. The CDR3 extends over 12 amino acids. The germline V and J ends were trimmed by 1 base and 8 bases, with 9 bases remaining between them. Germline-derived CDR1 and CDR2 are DFQATT and SNEGSKA (reference sequence). CDR3 in amino acids: CSARVRTDEQFF. DNA of the CDR3: TGCAGTGCTAGAGTTAGGACGGATGAGCAGTTCTTC.